These 18 T cell receptor beta chains came from one sample sequenced in a study of blood T cell repertoires in COVID-19. TCRdb keeps only in-frame clones here, not all; method: immunoSEQ multiplex PCR. The data hold 120,000 or so clones, with 60% to 80% observed a single time. Sequenced input: peripheral blood. The receptor set was obtained from a man in his sixties with acute or convalescent COVID-19.

This sequence joins TRBV5-1 and TRBJ2-5; a weak D match, TRBD2 (6 bases). The CDR3 covers 15 residues. Germline lookup yields CDR1 SGHRS and CDR2 YFSETQ. Trimming stripped 0 bases from V and 6 bases from J, with 15 bases between. CDR3 sequence: CASSLASGVGKTQYF. CDR3 in DNA: TGCGCCAGCAGCTTGGCTTCGGGGGTCGGAAAGACCCAGTACTTC.

V and J are TRBV25-1 and TRBJ1-2; 7 nucleotides line up with TRBD1. Germline values: CDR1 MGHDK, CDR2 SYGVNS. J gave up 6 bases and V 2 bases, and 9 bases lay outside the gene matches. CDR3 size: 15 residues. CDR3 residues: CASSESRGGADGYTF. The DNA for the CDR3 is TGTGCCAGCAGTGAAAGTAGAGGGGGCGCGGATGGCTACACCTTC.

This clone was found once. A read error may produce the germline difference seen at one junction end. The chain combines TRBV10-2 with TRBJ1-2; D is perhaps TRBD1 (5 bases). This CDR3 has 13 residues. The germline V gene has CDR1 WSHSY and CDR2 SAAADI. The chain's CDR3 is CASTEDTNYGYTF. Here the CDR3 DNA reads TGCGCCAGCACTGAGGACACTAACTATGGCTACACCTTC.

This chain uses TRBV2 with TRBJ1-5; D uncertain. Germline values: CDR1 SNHLY, CDR2 FYNNEI. Trimming left V 2 bases short and J 5 bases short, with 7 bases between. The CDR3 contains 13 residues. The CDR3 DNA sequence: TGTGCCAGCAGTGAATTGCGGGATCAGCCCCAGCATTTT. Translated, it gives CASSELRDQPQHF. Full variable domain (missing parts from reference TRBV2 and TRBJ1-5): EPEVTQTPSHQVTQMGQEVILRCVPISNHLYFYWYRQILGQKVEFLVSFYNNEISEKSEIFDDQFSVERPDGSNFTLKIRSTKLEDSAMYFCASSELRDQPQHFGDGTRLSIL.

This chain uses TRBV3-1 (or the pseudogene TRBV3-2) with TRBJ2-3, with 8 bases identical to TRBD2. V trimming: 1 base; J trimming: 3 bases; junction bases outside the gene matches: 6. This CDR3 is 16 amino acids long. CDR1 and CDR2 (germline): LGHDT, YNNKEL (reference sequence). The CDR3 is CASSQGTSKVTDTQYF. DNA for the CDR3: TGTGCCAGCAGCCAAGGGACTAGCAAGGTGACAGATACGCAGTATTTT.

The V gene is TRBV11-2, the J gene TRBJ2-5; 8 positions agree with TRBD1. CDR3 length: 15 amino acids. From germline, CDR1 is SGHAT and CDR2 FQNNGV. The trim removed 5 bases at V and 5 bases at J, leaving 10 bases unmatched. In DNA form, the CDR3 reads TGTGCCAGCAGCCCTAGGCAGGGGGCGGGGGAGACCCAGTACTTC. The encoded protein is CASSPRQGAGETQYF.

The V gene is TRBV6-5, the J gene TRBJ2-3, with D perhaps TRBD2 (6 bases). CDR3 length equals 15 residues. Germline lookup yields CDR1 MNHEY and CDR2 SVGAGI. V lost 6 bases and J lost 1, with 14 bases in between. Here the CDR3 reads CASSKVGEGTDTQYF. CDR3 in DNA: TGTGCCAGCAGCAAAGTCGGGGAGGGCACAGATACGCAGTATTTT.

This clone was seen a single time. This chain joins TRBV5-1 and TRBJ1-2; 11 nucleotides align to TRBD1. After removal of 4 bases from V and 3 bases from J, the junction contained 11 bases not matched to a gene. CDR3 size: 17 residues. The germline V gene has CDR1 SGHRS and CDR2 YFSETQ. The CDR3 DNA reads TGCGCCAGCAGCACCGGAGGACAGGGGGCGTTAGACTATGGCTACACCTTC. As protein: CASSTGGQGALDYGYTF.

The V gene is TRBV4-1, the J gene TRBJ1-3; maybe TRBD1 (6 bases). The CDR3 length is 17 residues. Trimming pared 1 base from V and 0 bases from J, leaving 13 bases between. Germline CDR1 MGHRA, CDR2 YSYEKL. DNA of the CDR3: TGCGCCAGCAGCCAAGCCCCGGGGGGCAGCTCTGGAAACACCATATATTTT. Translating it yields CASSQAPGGSSGNTIYF.

This clone appeared a single time. The gene calls are TRBV28 and TRBJ2-5; the D gene is possibly TRBD2 (6 bases). V was pared by 3 bases and J by 4 bases, with 12 bases between. CDR1 and CDR2 from the germline V gene are MDHEN and SYDVKM. The CDR3 extends over 14 amino acids. The CDR3 DNA sequence: TGTGCCAGCAGTTTTGGAGGGAGCTCAGAGACCCAGTACTTC. Residues: CASSFGGSSETQYF.

Only a few counts were recorded for this clone. V usage is TRBV20-1 and J usage is TRBJ2-1; 9 bases fit TRBD2. Losses at the gene ends were 3 bases for V and 4 bases for J; bases not matched to a gene: 7. The CDR3 spans 15 residues. The germline V gene has CDR1 DFQATT and CDR2 SNEGSKA (reference sequence). This chain's CDR3 is CSASAGTSRYNEQFF. CDR3 coding DNA: TGCAGTGCTAGTGCTGGGACTAGCAGGTACAATGAGCAGTTCTTC.

This clone was observed once. This chain uses TRBV20-1 with TRBJ1-1; tentatively, D is TRBD1 (5 bases). The CDR3 has 14 residues. Trimming pared 3 bases from V and 1 base from J, leaving 12 bases between. Per germline, CDR1 DFQATT and CDR2 SNEGSKA (reference sequence). CDR3 protein: CSASLKGRNTEAFF. CDR3 coding DNA: TGCAGTGCTAGTTTGAAGGGGCGGAACACTGAAGCTTTCTTT.

V gene TRBV5-1 combines with J gene TRBJ1-1; no reliable D call. The CDR3 spans 15 residues. The germline V gene has CDR1 SGHRS and CDR2 YFSETQ. Trimming took 0 bases from V and 1 from J, leaving 10 bases between them. The CDR3 sequence: CASSLGLLKNTEAFF. CDR3 DNA: TGCGCCAGCAGCTTGGGCCTATTGAAGAACACTGAAGCTTTCTTT. Based on the CDR3 plus reference TRBV5-1 and TRBJ1-1, the full variable domain is KAGVTQTPRYLIKTRGQQVTLSCSPISGHRSVSWYQQTPGQGLQFLFEYFSETQRNKGNFPGRFSGRQFSNSRSEMNVSTLELGDSALYLCASSLGLLKNTEAFFGQGTRLTVV.

This chain uses TRBV28 with TRBJ2-3, with a tentative D call TRBD2 (5 bases). With 4 bases removed from V and 9 bases from J, the gap between germline ends came to 11 bases. This CDR3 has 12 residues. CDR1 and CDR2 from the germline V gene are MDHEN and SYDVKM. CDR3 amino acids: CASSSSGNTQYF. The CDR3, as DNA: TGTGCCAGCAGTTCCTCCGGGAACACGCAGTATTTT. The full variable domain, its missing parts supplied by reference TRBV28 and TRBJ2-3, is DVKVTQSSRYLVKRTGEKVFLECVQDMDHENMFWYRQDPGLGLRLIYFSYDVKMKEKGDIPEGYSVSREKKERFSLILESASTNQTSMYLCASSSSGNTQYFGPGTRLTVL.

The chain uses TRBV27 and TRBJ2-5, with 8 bases fitting TRBD2. V shed 6 bases, J shed 7 bases, and the junction held 7 bases outside the gene matches. The V gene's germline CDR1 is MNHEY and CDR2 SMNVEV (reference sequence). The CDR3 has 13 residues. The CDR3 reads CASSLGTSGTQYF. In nucleotides, the CDR3 is TGTGCCAGCAGCCTCGGGACTAGTGGGACCCAGTACTTC.

V is TRBV6-5 and J is TRBJ1-2, with D uncertain. Germline V lookup: CDR1 MNHEY, CDR2 SVGAGI. V was clipped by 5 bases and J by 7 bases, with 20 bases between them. CDR3 length: 15 amino acids. Written as DNA, the CDR3 is TGTGCCAGCAGTCCCAGACCGGAGTCCCCCGTTGGCTACACCTTC. Amino acid sequence: CASSPRPESPVGYTF.

V gene TRBV27 combines with J gene TRBJ2-1; 11 bases agree with TRBD2. Germline V lookup: CDR1 MNHEY, CDR2 SMNVEV (reference sequence). The V and J ends lost 6 bases and 6 bases, in that order; junction bases with no gene match: 10. CDR3 length: 16 amino acids. CDR3 loop: CASRLLLTSGSNEQFF. DNA for the CDR3: TGTGCCAGCAGGCTTCTCCTTACTAGCGGGAGCAATGAGCAGTTCTTC.

This chain uses TRBV6-6 with TRBJ1-3, with 9 nucleotides matching TRBD1. The CDR3 extends over 14 amino acids. V gave up 9 bases and J gave up 4 bases; unmatched junction bases: 7. The germline CDR1 and CDR2 sequences are MNHNY and SVGAGI (reference sequence). The CDR3 loop reads CASFRDREGNTIYF. Written as DNA, the CDR3 is TGTGCCAGTTTCCGGGACAGGGAAGGAAACACCATATATTTT.